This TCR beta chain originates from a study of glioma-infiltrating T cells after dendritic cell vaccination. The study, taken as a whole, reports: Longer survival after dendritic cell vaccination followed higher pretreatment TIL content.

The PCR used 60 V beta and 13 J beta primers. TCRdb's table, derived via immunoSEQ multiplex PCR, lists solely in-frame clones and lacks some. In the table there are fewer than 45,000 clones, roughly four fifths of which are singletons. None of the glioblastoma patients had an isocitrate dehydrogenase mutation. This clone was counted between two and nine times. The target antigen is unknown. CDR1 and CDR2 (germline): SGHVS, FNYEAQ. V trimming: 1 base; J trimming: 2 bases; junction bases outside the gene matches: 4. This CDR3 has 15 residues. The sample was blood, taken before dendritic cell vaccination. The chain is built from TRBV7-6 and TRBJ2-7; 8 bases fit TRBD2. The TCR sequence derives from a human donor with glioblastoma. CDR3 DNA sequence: TGTGCCAGCAGCTTAGGCGGCGGGGGGCCCTACGAGCAGTACTTC. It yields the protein CASSLGGGGPYEQYF.